Listed below are T cell receptor beta chains from one sample, sequenced in a study of blood T cell repertoires in COVID-19. Some clones are missing from TCRdb's copy, which holds only in-frame ones; the method was immunoSEQ multiplex PCR. The data hold some 120,000 clones, with around 90% observed a single time. The sample consisted of peripheral blood. These receptors were collected from a human donor in a cohort sampled during active COVID-19. The CDR3 runs from the conserved cysteine through the conserved F or W. Each record gives: D gene, J gene, clone size, V gene, CDR3 DNA, CDR3 protein. D genes are given only for firm matches. Only some rows state a clone size, as once, few, many or a class for expanded clones.

>TRBD2|TRBJ2-7|-|TRBV3-1/TRBV3-2
TGTGCCAGCAGCCCCAGGACTAGCGGGATAAGCTCCTACGAGCAGTACTTC
CASSPRTSGISSYEQYF
>-|TRBJ1-6|-|TRBV5-5
TGTGCCAGCAGCTTTAGCATAAGCTCCTATAATTCACCCCTCCACTTT
CASSFSISSYNSPLHF
>-|TRBJ2-4|-|TRBV18
TGTGCCAGCTCACCTTATTACCGGGAGAGCAAAAACATTCAGTACTTC
CASSPYYRESKNIQYF
>-|TRBJ2-1|-|TRBV5-6
TGTGCCAGCAGCTTGGGTCCTTACAATGAGCAGTTCTTC
CASSLGPYNEQFF
>-|TRBJ1-2|-|TRBV11-2
TGTGCCAGCAGCTTAGGCGGGAGGACCGAGGACACCTTC
CASSLGGRTEDTF
>TRBD2|TRBJ2-7|-|TRBV11-2
TGTGCCAGCAGCTACCTTAGCGGGGGGCCCACCTACGAGCAGTACTTC
CASSYLSGGPTYEQYF
>-|TRBJ2-4|-|TRBV7-6
TGTGCCAGCAGCTTAGCTGGCCTAGCCAAAAACATTCAGTACTTC
CASSLAGLAKNIQYF
>TRBD1|TRBJ1-3|-|TRBV5-1
TGCGCCAGCAGCCTATACTCGGGACAGAACTCTGGAAACACCATATATTTT
CASSLYSGQNSGNTIYF
>TRBD1|TRBJ2-3|-|TRBV5-6
TGTGCCAGCAGCTTGATGGGACAGGTGGAGGAAGATACGCAGTATTTT
CASSLMGQVEEDTQYF
>TRBD2|TRBJ2-7|-|TRBV5-1
TGCGCCAGCAGCTTGGCAACTAGCGGGAGATGGGACGAGCAGTACTTC
CASSLATSGRWDEQYF
>TRBD2|TRBJ2-3|-|TRBV7-6
TGTGCCAGCAGCTTTAGCGGGGGCGCCACAGATACGCAGTATTTT
CASSFSGGATDTQYF
>TRBD2|TRBJ2-7|-|TRBV29-1
TGCAGCGTCGCCCAAGCGGGAGGCCACTACGAGCAGTACTTC
CSVAQAGGHYEQYF
>-|TRBJ2-5|-|TRBV11-3
TGTGCCAGCAGCCCCAGTTCAGGGGTAAGGGAGACCCAGTACTTC
CASSPSSGVRETQYF
>TRBD1|TRBJ2-7|-|TRBV6-5
TGTGCCAGCATCCCGGGACAGGGTTCCTACGAGCAGTACTTC
CASIPGQGSYEQYF
>TRBD1|TRBJ1-1|-|TRBV12-5
TGTGCTAGTGGTTCGGAGGGACAGGGGGCTGAAGCTTTCTTT
CASGSEGQGAEAFF
>-|TRBJ1-5|-|TRBV6-5
TGTGCCAGCAGTTACTCCACGAGTGCGCCCCAGCATTTT
CASSYSTSAPQHF
>-|TRBJ2-7|-|TRBV28
TGTGCCAGCAGCCGGGCCCCGACTAGTTTCTACCACGAGCAGTACTTC
CASSRAPTSFYHEQYF
>TRBD1|TRBJ2-3|-|TRBV5-6
TGTGCCAGCAGCTTCATCGGGACAGGGGGCCCAGATACGCAGTATTTT
CASSFIGTGGPDTQYF
>TRBD1|TRBJ1-6|-|TRBV27
TGTGCCAGCAGTTTATCCACCCCCAGGGGGTCGTATAATTCACCCCTCCACTTT
CASSLSTPRGSYNSPLHF
>TRBD1|TRBJ2-7|-|TRBV6-5
TGTGCCAGCAAAGCGGGACAGGGGGTCTTCTACGAGCAGTACTTC
CASKAGQGVFYEQYF
>TRBD2|TRBJ2-1|-|TRBV9
TGTGCCAGCAGCGGCCCACCACCAAGCGGGAGAACCTACAATGAGCAGTTCTTC
CASSGPPPSGRTYNEQFF
>TRBD1|TRBJ2-7|few|TRBV5-4
TGTGCCACCGGGACAGAATCCTACGAGCAGTACTTC
CATGTESYEQYF
>-|TRBJ1-4|once|TRBV7-9
TGTGCCAGCAGCCCGTTAACACGGAGTAATGAAAAACTGTTTTTT
CASSPLTRSNEKLFF
>TRBD2|TRBJ2-1|once|TRBV5-4
TGTGCCAGCAGCTCGCTGCGGGGGGCATACAATGAGCAGTTCTTC
CASSSLRGAYNEQFF
>-|TRBJ1-2|-|TRBV4-1
TGCGCCAGCAGCCAGGGAGGGCCTGGCTACACCTTC
CASSQGGPGYTF
>-|TRBJ2-7|-|TRBV5-1
TGCGCCAGCAGCCTAAGGAGCTCCTACGAGCAGTACTTC
CASSLRSSYEQYF
>TRBD2|TRBJ2-7|-|TRBV11-2
TGTGCCAGCAGCCCCCCTTGGGAGGGGAACTACGAGCAGTACTTC
CASSPPWEGNYEQYF
>TRBD1|TRBJ2-3|-|TRBV5-6
TGTGCCAGCAACACCCGACGGGACAGAGTTTATGATACGCAGTATTTT
CASNTRRDRVYDTQYF
>-|TRBJ1-5|-|TRBV28
TGTGCCAGCAGTTTAGGGGGGTTCAGCAATCAGCCCCAGCATTTT
CASSLGGFSNQPQHF
>-|TRBJ2-7|-|TRBV29-1
TGCAGCGTTGAAGAAGGGACTCTCCGAAACGAGCAGTACTTC
CSVEEGTLRNEQYF
>-|TRBJ2-6|few|TRBV10-2
TGCGCCAGCAGTGAGGGCAGGGGGGTCAACGTCCTGACTTTC
CASSEGRGVNVLTF
>TRBD2|TRBJ2-1|-|TRBV24-1
TGTGCCACCAGTGATAGGGGACTAGCAAGCAATGAGCAGTTCTTC
CATSDRGLASNEQFF
>TRBD1|TRBJ2-3|-|TRBV18
TGTGCCAGCCAAGGGGGCCCAAAGAGACCAGATACGCAGTATTTT
CASQGGPKRPDTQYF
>-|TRBJ2-1|few|TRBV7-6
TGTGCCAGCAGCTTACAGCCGGACAGCTGGGCTGGCAATGAGCAGTTCTTC
CASSLQPDSWAGNEQFF
>-|TRBJ1-2|-|TRBV4-2
TGTGCCAGCAGCCAAGCGGAGGGTTGGGGCTACACCTTC
CASSQAEGWGYTF
>-|TRBJ2-5|-|TRBV13
TGTGCCAGCAGCTCCCGTGAGGACAGACAAGAGACCCAGTACTTC
CASSSREDRQETQYF
>TRBD1|TRBJ2-1|-|TRBV5-6
TGTGCCAGCACCACAGGACAGGCCGAGCAGTTCTTC
CASTTGQAEQFF
>-|TRBJ1-1|-|TRBV5-8
TGTGCCAGCAGCTGGGCTACTGAAGCTTTCTTT
CASSWATEAFF
>TRBD2|TRBJ2-2|once|TRBV5-4
TGTGCCAGCAGCGCCCCTAGCGGGAGGGTCACCGGGGAGCTGTTTTTT
CASSAPSGRVTGELFF
>TRBD1|TRBJ2-5|-|TRBV5-4
TGTGCCAGCAGCTCCTGGGACAGTGGCCAAGAGACCCAGTACTTC
CASSSWDSGQETQYF
>-|TRBJ2-7|-|TRBV15
TGTGCCACCGGAGGTCGCAGGGGCTACGAGCAGTACTTC
CATGGRRGYEQYF
>TRBD2|TRBJ2-5|-|TRBV9
TGTGCCAGCGGGGGGAGGGCCCTTGAGGAGACCCAGTACTTC
CASGGRALEETQYF
>-|TRBJ2-2|-|TRBV7-2
TGTGCCAGCAGCGGCCCGGGGACCGGGGAGCTGTTTTTT
CASSGPGTGELFF
>-|TRBJ1-2|once|TRBV3-1/TRBV3-2
TGTGCCAGCAGCCAAGGGAGTGGCTACACCTTC
CASSQGSGYTF
>-|TRBJ1-2|-|TRBV3-1/TRBV3-2
TGTGCCAGCAGCCAAGGGACAGCCGTCTATGGCTACACCTTC
CASSQGTAVYGYTF
>TRBD2|TRBJ2-1|-|TRBV9
TGTGCCAGCAGCGTAGGTGGGAGGGGTGCCCCCAATGAGCAGTTCTTC
CASSVGGRGAPNEQFF
>TRBD2|TRBJ2-3|-|TRBV5-4
TGTGCCAGCAGCACTAGCACCGGGACTACTAACACAGATACGCAGTATTTT
CASSTSTGTTNTDTQYF